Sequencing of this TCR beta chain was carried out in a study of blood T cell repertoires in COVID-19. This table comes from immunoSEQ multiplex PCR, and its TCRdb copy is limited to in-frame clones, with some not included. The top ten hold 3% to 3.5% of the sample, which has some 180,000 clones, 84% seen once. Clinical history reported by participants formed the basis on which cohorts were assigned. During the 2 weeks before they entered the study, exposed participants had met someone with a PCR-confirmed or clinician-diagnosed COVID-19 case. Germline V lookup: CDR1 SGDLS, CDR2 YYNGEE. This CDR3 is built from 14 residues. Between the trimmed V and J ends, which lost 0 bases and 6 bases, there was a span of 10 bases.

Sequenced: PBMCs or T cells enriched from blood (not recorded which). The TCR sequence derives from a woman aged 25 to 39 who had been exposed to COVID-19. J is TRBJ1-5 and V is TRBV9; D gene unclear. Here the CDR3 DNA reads TGTGCCAGCAGCGTAGAGGTCGGGATTCAGCCCCAGCATTTT. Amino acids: CASSVEVGIQPQHF.